This TCR beta chain was retrieved from a study of TIL therapy for anti-PD-1-resistant metastatic lung cancer. Study as a whole: Tumors carried a median about 1.5 non-synonymous mutations per megabase.

V gave up 5 bases and J gave up 3 bases, with 13 bases separating them. The CDR3 consists of 15 residues. Germline assignment: CDR1 MDHEN and CDR2 SYDVKM. Time point in this sample: pre-treatment sample, taken before nivolumab and TIL therapy. This was the immunoSEQ v3 assay. Only in-frame clones appear in the TCRdb table, and some are missing; sequencing was by immunoSEQ multiplex PCR. The sample has under 70,000 clones; around 87% are singletons. The receptor's source is a person aged 25-85 years with non-small cell lung cancer. The sequences come from blood, collected at baseline. This chain connects TRBV28 to TRBJ1-4; D ambiguous. The CDR3 bases are TGTGCCAGCAGTCTTGTGGGCGGGCCTAATGAAAAACTGTTTTTT. Its translation is CASSLVGGPNEKLFF.